What follows describes a single TCR beta chain. The data belong to a study of blood T cell repertoires in COVID-19. Study context: T cells, B-cell-depleted T cells, or PBMCs supplied cDNA or gDNA.

The CDR3 is made up of 15 amino acids. V was clipped by 0 bases and J by 0 bases, with 7 bases between them. The germline CDR1 and CDR2 sequences are SGHDT and YYEEEE. Generated by immunoSEQ multiplex PCR, the TCRdb table keeps only in-frame clones and is missing some. The sample has some 350,000 clones, 87% seen once. This TCR was recovered from a woman younger than 45 who had recovered from COVID-19. V usage is TRBV5-6 and J usage is TRBJ1-3; D unclear. Sequenced material: PBMCs or T cells enriched from blood (not recorded which). This CDR3 is CASSLGGLSGNTIYF. CDR3 nucleotides: TGTGCCAGCAGCTTGGGAGGGCTCTCTGGAAACACCATATATTTT.